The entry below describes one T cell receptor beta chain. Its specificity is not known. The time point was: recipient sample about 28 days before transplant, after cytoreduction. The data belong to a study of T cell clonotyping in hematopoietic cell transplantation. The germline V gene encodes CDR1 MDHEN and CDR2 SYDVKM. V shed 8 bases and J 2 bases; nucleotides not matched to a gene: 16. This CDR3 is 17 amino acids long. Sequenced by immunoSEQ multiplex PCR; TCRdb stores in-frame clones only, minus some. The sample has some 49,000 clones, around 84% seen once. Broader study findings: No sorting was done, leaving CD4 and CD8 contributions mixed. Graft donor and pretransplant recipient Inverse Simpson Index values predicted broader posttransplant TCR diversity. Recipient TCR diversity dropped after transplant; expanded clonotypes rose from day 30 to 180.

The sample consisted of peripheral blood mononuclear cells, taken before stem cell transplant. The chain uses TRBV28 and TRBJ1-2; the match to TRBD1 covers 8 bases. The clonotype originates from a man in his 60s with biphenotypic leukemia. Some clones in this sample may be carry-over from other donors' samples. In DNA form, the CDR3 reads TGTGCCAGCGGACCAGACAGGGGACGAAAAAGCAACTATGGCTACACCTTC. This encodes CASGPDRGRKSNYGYTF.